This TCR beta chain is from a study of blood T cell repertoires in COVID-19. Study information: Acute-phase and convalescent COVID-19 samples originated in the United States, Italy and Spain. The analysed material was cDNA or gDNA that came from T cells, B-cell-depleted T cells, or PBMCs.

Enrolled through a virtual design, the participants were between roughly 18 and 89 years of age and came from roughly 22 US areas. This clone was observed once. In the original workflow: Estimation of nucleated cell counts relied on the amplification of reference gene primers. The assay was immunoSEQ multiplex PCR, and TCRdb's table has in-frame clones only and misses some. The V and J calls and clone size come from that table; D and trimming were worked out from the DNA. In the table there are roughly 220,000 clones, around 88% of which are singletons. Germline CDR1 is MNHNS and CDR2 is SASEGT. After removal of 1 base from V and 4 bases from J, the junction contained 4 bases not matched to a gene. The CDR3 covers 16 residues.

The V gene is TRBV6-1, the J gene TRBJ2-2, with 9 bases lining up with TRBD1. This receptor was identified in a woman between 50 and 59 years old with acute COVID-19. Sequences were obtained from PBMCs or T cells enriched from blood (not recorded which). Here the CDR3 DNA reads TGTGCCAGCAGTGAAGGCTGGGACAGGGCCACCGGGGAGCTGTTTTTT. It codes for CASSEGWDRATGELFF.